A selection of T cell receptor beta chains follows, all from one sample in a study of identical twins. MiXCR was run by TCRdb on the 5' RACE reads, yielding one entry per CDR3 protein. The repertoire holds more than 1.5 million distinct CDR3 sequences, with about 30% as singletons. The sequenced sample consisted of cord blood. The receptor set was obtained from a newborn girl in good health. Each CDR3 is given with its conserved first and last residue. Fields, in order: clone size, CDR3 length, J gene, V gene, D gene, CDR3 protein, CDR3 DNA. A D gene is named only where the DNA matches it firmly. The listing skips clone size in some rows; elsewhere it reads once, few, many or a size class.

clone_size: few; cdr3_length: 14; j_call: TRBJ2-4; v_call: TRBV29-1; d_call: -; cdr3_aa: CSVGVGGSKNIQYF; cdr3_nt: TGCAGCGTTGGGGTAGGGGGATCCAAAAACATTCAGTACTTC
clone_size: few; cdr3_length: 14; j_call: TRBJ2-3; v_call: TRBV20-1; d_call: -; cdr3_aa: CSARGRGSTDTQYF; cdr3_nt: TGCAGTGCTAGAGGGCGGGGAAGCACAGATACGCAGTATTTT
clone_size: -; cdr3_length: 17; j_call: TRBJ1-1; v_call: TRBV27; d_call: -; cdr3_aa: CASSLFPMSTANTEAFF; cdr3_nt: TGTGCCAGCAGTTTATTCCCTATGTCGACAGCGAACACTGAAGCTTTCTTT
clone_size: -; cdr3_length: 14; j_call: TRBJ2-2; v_call: TRBV7-9; d_call: -; cdr3_aa: CASSLERVTGELFF; cdr3_nt: TGTGCCAGCAGCTTAGAAAGGGTGACCGGGGAGCTGTTTTTT
clone_size: few; cdr3_length: 16; j_call: TRBJ1-2; v_call: TRBV6-5; d_call: TRBD1; cdr3_aa: CASKLQGWPDRDGYTF; cdr3_nt: TGTGCCAGCAAACTCCAAGGTTGGCCAGACAGGGACGGCTACACCTTC
clone_size: -; cdr3_length: 16; j_call: TRBJ2-7; v_call: TRBV25-1; d_call: TRBD2; cdr3_aa: CASSGWTSGSSNEQYF; cdr3_nt: TGTGCCAGCAGTGGATGGACTAGCGGGAGTTCAAATGAGCAGTACTTC
clone_size: -; cdr3_length: 15; j_call: TRBJ2-1; v_call: TRBV20-1; d_call: -; cdr3_aa: CSAPQGLRSYNEQFF; cdr3_nt: TGCAGTGCGCCACAGGGACTACGCTCCTACAATGAGCAGTTCTTC
clone_size: -; cdr3_length: 13; j_call: TRBJ2-1; v_call: TRBV27; d_call: -; cdr3_aa: CASSQETSWGQFF; cdr3_nt: TGTGCCAGCAGTCAGGAGACTAGTTGGGGGCAGTTCTTC
clone_size: -; cdr3_length: 17; j_call: TRBJ2-5; v_call: TRBV7-9; d_call: TRBD2; cdr3_aa: CASSLRLAGGSRNEQYF; cdr3_nt: TGTGCCAGCAGCTTGAGACTAGCGGGAGGCAGTAGGAATGAGCAGTACTTC
clone_size: -; cdr3_length: 14; j_call: TRBJ2-7; v_call: TRBV4-1; d_call: TRBD1; cdr3_aa: CASSRDRGVYEQYF; cdr3_nt: TGCGCCAGCAGCCGAGACAGGGGAGTCTACGAGCAGTACTTC
clone_size: few; cdr3_length: 14; j_call: TRBJ2-7; v_call: TRBV28; d_call: TRBD1; cdr3_aa: CASRRDRVNYEQYF; cdr3_nt: TGTGCCAGCAGGCGGGACAGGGTCAACTACGAGCAGTACTTC
clone_size: few; cdr3_length: 12; j_call: TRBJ2-7; v_call: TRBV7-2; d_call: -; cdr3_aa: CASSLLLTEQYF; cdr3_nt: TGTGCCAGCAGCTTGTTGCTCACCGAGCAGTACTTC
clone_size: few; cdr3_length: 14; j_call: TRBJ2-3; v_call: TRBV20-1; d_call: TRBD1; cdr3_aa: CSARWVQGADTQYF; cdr3_nt: TGCAGTGCTAGATGGGTTCAGGGGGCAGATACGCAGTATTTT
clone_size: few; cdr3_length: 15; j_call: TRBJ2-7; v_call: TRBV7-2; d_call: TRBD2; cdr3_aa: CASSLVASGNREQYF; cdr3_nt: TGTGCCAGCAGCTTAGTCGCTAGCGGGAATCGCGAGCAGTACTTC
clone_size: few; cdr3_length: 13; j_call: TRBJ2-7; v_call: TRBV10-3; d_call: TRBD1; cdr3_aa: CAIRPQTGNRQYF; cdr3_nt: TGTGCCATCAGACCACAGACAGGGAATAGGCAGTACTTC
clone_size: -; cdr3_length: 15; j_call: TRBJ2-5; v_call: TRBV29-1; d_call: TRBD2; cdr3_aa: CSVEDMQLAGETQYF; cdr3_nt: TGCAGCGTTGAAGATATGCAACTAGCGGGAGAGACCCAGTACTTC
clone_size: -; cdr3_length: 16; j_call: TRBJ2-1; v_call: TRBV10-3; d_call: TRBD2; cdr3_aa: CAISESRTSVYNEQFF; cdr3_nt: TGTGCCATCAGTGAGTCCCGGACTAGCGTCTACAATGAGCAGTTCTTC
clone_size: -; cdr3_length: 16; j_call: TRBJ2-5; v_call: TRBV5-5; d_call: TRBD1; cdr3_aa: CASSLSTGEPQKTQYF; cdr3_nt: TGTGCCAGCAGCTTGAGTACAGGGGAACCCCAGAAGACCCAGTACTTC
clone_size: -; cdr3_length: 15; j_call: TRBJ1-5; v_call: TRBV2; d_call: TRBD1; cdr3_aa: CASRAQTGGGQPQHF; cdr3_nt: TGTGCCAGCAGAGCACAGACAGGGGGCGGACAGCCCCAGCATTTT
clone_size: many; cdr3_length: 15; j_call: TRBJ2-1; v_call: TRBV3-1; d_call: TRBD2; cdr3_aa: CASSQGLAVYNEQFF; cdr3_nt: TGTGCCAGCAGCCAAGGACTAGCGGTCTACAATGAGCAGTTCTTC
clone_size: few; cdr3_length: 15; j_call: TRBJ2-7; v_call: TRBV20-1; d_call: -; cdr3_aa: CSARARSSSYNEQYF; cdr3_nt: TGCAGTGCTAGAGCGAGGAGTAGCTCCTACAATGAGCAGTACTTC
clone_size: -; cdr3_length: 15; j_call: TRBJ1-6; v_call: TRBV10-2; d_call: TRBD1; cdr3_aa: CASRSGQGYNSPLHF; cdr3_nt: TGCGCCAGCAGATCGGGACAGGGATATAATTCACCCCTCCACTTT
clone_size: -; cdr3_length: 16; j_call: TRBJ1-5; v_call: TRBV20-1; d_call: -; cdr3_aa: CSARDFRAYSNQPQHF; cdr3_nt: TGCAGTGCTAGAGATTTCAGGGCTTATAGCAATCAGCCCCAGCATTTT
clone_size: few; cdr3_length: 13; j_call: TRBJ2-1; v_call: TRBV7-2; d_call: -; cdr3_aa: CASSSFAGREQFF; cdr3_nt: TGTGCCAGCAGCTCTTTCGCGGGACGTGAGCAGTTCTTC
clone_size: -; cdr3_length: 16; j_call: TRBJ2-4; v_call: TRBV12-3/TRBV12-4; d_call: TRBD1; cdr3_aa: CASSQGQSKAKNIQYF; cdr3_nt: TGTGCCAGCAGTCAGGGACAGAGCAAAGCCAAAAACATTCAGTACTTC
clone_size: -; cdr3_length: 16; j_call: TRBJ1-2; v_call: TRBV9; d_call: -; cdr3_aa: CASSVAVRVANYGYTF; cdr3_nt: TGTGCCAGCAGCGTAGCCGTCCGGGTAGCTAACTATGGCTACACCTTC
clone_size: few; cdr3_length: 17; j_call: TRBJ2-7; v_call: TRBV20-1; d_call: -; cdr3_aa: CSARNRMEAGSKDEQYF; cdr3_nt: TGCAGTGCTAGAAATCGGATGGAGGCAGGGAGTAAGGACGAGCAGTACTTC
clone_size: -; cdr3_length: 15; j_call: TRBJ1-6; v_call: TRBV14; d_call: -; cdr3_aa: CASSQAVRGNSPLHF; cdr3_nt: TGTGCCAGCAGCCAAGCGGTCCGGGGTAATTCACCCCTCCACTTT
clone_size: -; cdr3_length: 14; j_call: TRBJ2-3; v_call: TRBV30; d_call: TRBD2; cdr3_aa: CAWRERGGTDTQYF; cdr3_nt: TGTGCCTGGAGGGAGCGGGGGGGCACAGATACGCAGTATTTT
clone_size: -; cdr3_length: 12; j_call: TRBJ1-1; v_call: TRBV2; d_call: TRBD1; cdr3_aa: CASPGQDTEAFF; cdr3_nt: TGTGCCAGCCCCGGACAGGACACTGAAGCTTTCTTT
clone_size: few; cdr3_length: 13; j_call: TRBJ2-7; v_call: TRBV20-1; d_call: -; cdr3_aa: CSARTTSSYEQYF; cdr3_nt: TGCAGTGCTAGGACTACGAGCTCCTACGAGCAGTACTTC
clone_size: -; cdr3_length: 14; j_call: TRBJ2-3; v_call: TRBV7-9; d_call: -; cdr3_aa: CASSPARLVDTQYF; cdr3_nt: TGTGCCAGCAGCCCAGCACGACTGGTGGATACGCAGTATTTT
clone_size: few; cdr3_length: 15; j_call: TRBJ1-1; v_call: TRBV20-1; d_call: -; cdr3_aa: CSAITGGGINTEAFF; cdr3_nt: TGCAGTGCCATTACCGGGGGGGGTATAAACACTGAAGCTTTCTTT
clone_size: few; cdr3_length: 15; j_call: TRBJ2-7; v_call: TRBV7-2; d_call: TRBD2; cdr3_aa: CASSPTSGGTYELYF; cdr3_nt: TGTGCCAGCAGCCCAACTAGCGGGGGAACATACGAGCTGTACTTC
clone_size: few; cdr3_length: 18; j_call: TRBJ2-7; v_call: TRBV27; d_call: -; cdr3_aa: CASHPRAASWARVYEQYF; cdr3_nt: TGTGCCAGCCATCCTCGGGCCGCGTCTTGGGCCCGGGTCTACGAGCAGTACTTC
clone_size: few; cdr3_length: 18; j_call: TRBJ2-1; v_call: TRBV7-9; d_call: -; cdr3_aa: CASSFPSRDHPKRNEQFF; cdr3_nt: TGTGCCAGCAGCTTTCCTAGCCGGGACCACCCTAAGAGGAATGAGCAGTTCTTC
clone_size: few; cdr3_length: 16; j_call: TRBJ2-3; v_call: TRBV4-2; d_call: TRBD2; cdr3_aa: CASSHETSGGIDTQYF; cdr3_nt: TGTGCCAGCAGCCACGAGACTAGCGGGGGTATAGATACGCAGTATTTT
clone_size: -; cdr3_length: 11; j_call: TRBJ2-1; v_call: TRBV11-2; d_call: TRBD1; cdr3_aa: CASSGGVRQFF; cdr3_nt: TGTGCCAGCTCAGGGGGTGTGCGGCAGTTCTTC
clone_size: few; cdr3_length: 11; j_call: TRBJ1-4; v_call: TRBV20-1; d_call: -; cdr3_aa: CSVGLREKLFF; cdr3_nt: TGCAGTGTAGGGCTCAGGGAAAAACTGTTTTTT
clone_size: few; cdr3_length: 16; j_call: TRBJ1-2; v_call: TRBV29-1; d_call: -; cdr3_aa: CSVDPLGDTLKGGYTF; cdr3_nt: TGCAGCGTTGACCCCCTAGGGGACACACTAAAAGGTGGCTACACCTTC
clone_size: -; cdr3_length: 16; j_call: TRBJ2-7; v_call: TRBV12-3/TRBV12-4; d_call: -; cdr3_aa: CASSFGGLFFSYEQYF; cdr3_nt: TGTGCCAGCAGTTTTGGGGGGCTTTTTTTTTCCTACGAGCAGTACTTC
clone_size: -; cdr3_length: 12; j_call: TRBJ1-1; v_call: TRBV5-1; d_call: -; cdr3_aa: CASIGRGTEAFF; cdr3_nt: TGCGCCAGCATAGGTAGGGGCACTGAAGCTTTCTTT